This T cell receptor (beta chain) was found in a study of T cell repertoires in cytomegalovirus infection (dated by TCRdb to between 2018 and 2021). For the study in its entirety: Alongside well-studied HLA-B-restricted epitopes, the peptide stimulations were aimed at recently identified HLA-C-restricted CMV epitopes, whose presentation resists viral immunomodulation. The HLA type of each donor mattered for the analysis, because public TCR beta signatures pointed to carriage of CMV infection along with the matching HLA type. What the study reported, not specific to this receptor: In the ex vivo response, HLA-C-restricted CMV-specific TCR beta clonotypes were dominant, and in two of eight donors the single most frequent clonotype came from this HLA-C-restricted group. Cumulative frequency of public TCR beta family members discriminated carriers of CMV infection plus the relevant HLA type in this cohort and an independent approximately 350-donor cohort.

The junction shows trimming of 6 bases on V and 6 bases on J, plus 18 bases between the germline ends. The CDR3 holds 14 amino acids from the cysteine to the phenylalanine. The kept DNA is CDR3 alone, 42 bases in frame from the first base. CDR1 and CDR2 were assigned from the germline V gene (reference sequence) as DFQATT and SNEGSKA. Concerning this clonotype: There is no known antigen for this receptor. No much larger clonotype is one base removed from it; base qualities were not supplied.

TCRdb names Illumina HiSeq 1500 as the instrument used. TCRdb took the public reads, trimmed them with fastp at Q25, ran MiXCR for clone calling and kept in-frame beta chains. Merged by CDR3 protein, the rows form single entries marked with the most common genes and DNA. The sample table lists about 740,000 distinct CDR3 sequences, roughly 30% of them with a count of one. The ten largest account for about 18% of the sample. The treatment or condition label of this sample denotes: in vitro stimulation with specific CMV peptide epitopes to enrich CMV-specific T cells. The chain employs TRBV20-1 and TRBJ1-5; the D gene is possibly TRBD1, with 6 bases matching. The source material was cultured PBMCs, sampled from culture after CMV antigen stimulation. The TCR sequence derives from a human donor in good health (CMV status not recorded). Some clones in this sample may be carry-over from other donors' samples. The DNA sequence follows: TGCAGTGCCCTGCGGAACAGGGTTACTCAGCCCCAGCATTTT. This is translated as CSALRNRVTQPQHF.